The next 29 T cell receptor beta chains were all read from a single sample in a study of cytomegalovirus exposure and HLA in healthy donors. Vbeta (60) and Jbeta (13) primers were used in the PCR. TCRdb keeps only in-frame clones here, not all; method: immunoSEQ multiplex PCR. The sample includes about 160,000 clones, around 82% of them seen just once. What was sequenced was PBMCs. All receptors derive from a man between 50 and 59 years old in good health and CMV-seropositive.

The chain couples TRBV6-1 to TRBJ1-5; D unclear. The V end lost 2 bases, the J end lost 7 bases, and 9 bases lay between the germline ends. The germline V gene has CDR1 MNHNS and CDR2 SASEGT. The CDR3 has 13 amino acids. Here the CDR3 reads CASSERGRQPQHF. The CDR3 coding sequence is TGTGCCAGCAGTGAACGGGGTCGACAGCCCCAGCATTTT.

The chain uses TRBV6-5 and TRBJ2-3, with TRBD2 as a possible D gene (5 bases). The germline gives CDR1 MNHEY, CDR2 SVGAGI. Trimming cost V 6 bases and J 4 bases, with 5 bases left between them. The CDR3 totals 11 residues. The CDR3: CASRRADTQYF. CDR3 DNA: TGTGCCAGCAGGCGGGCAGATACGCAGTATTTT.

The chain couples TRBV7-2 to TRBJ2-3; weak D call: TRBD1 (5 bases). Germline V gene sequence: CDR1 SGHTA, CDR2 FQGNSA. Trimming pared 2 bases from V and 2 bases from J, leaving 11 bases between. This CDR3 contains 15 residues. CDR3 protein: CASSLTPDNTDTQYF. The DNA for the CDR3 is TGTGCCAGCAGCTTAACACCGGACAACACAGATACGCAGTATTTT. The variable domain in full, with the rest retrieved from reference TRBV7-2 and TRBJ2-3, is GAGVSQSPSNKVTEKGKDVELRCDPISGHTALYWYRQSLGQGLEFLIYFQGNSAPDKSGLPSDRFSAERTGGSVSTLTIQRTQQEDSAVYLCASSLTPDNTDTQYFGPGTRLTVL.

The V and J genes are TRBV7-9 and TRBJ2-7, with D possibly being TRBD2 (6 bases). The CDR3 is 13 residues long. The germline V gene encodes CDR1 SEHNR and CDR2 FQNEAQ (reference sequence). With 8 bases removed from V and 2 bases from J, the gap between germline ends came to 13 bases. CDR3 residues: CASAVADPYEQYF. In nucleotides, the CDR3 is TGTGCCAGCGCCGTAGCGGACCCCTACGAGCAGTACTTC. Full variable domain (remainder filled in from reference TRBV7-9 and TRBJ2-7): DTGVSQNPRHKITKRGQNVTFRCDPISEHNRLYWYRQTLGQGPEFLTYFQNEAQLEKSRLLSDRFSAERPKGSFSTLEIQRTEQGDSAMYLCASAVADPYEQYFGPGTRLTVT.

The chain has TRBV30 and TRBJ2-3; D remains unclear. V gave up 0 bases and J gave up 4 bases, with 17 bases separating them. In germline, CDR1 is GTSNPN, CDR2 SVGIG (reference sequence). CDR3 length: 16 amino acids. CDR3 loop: CAWSVLAPLGADTQYF. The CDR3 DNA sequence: TGTGCCTGGAGTGTACTGGCCCCTTTGGGCGCAGATACGCAGTATTTT.

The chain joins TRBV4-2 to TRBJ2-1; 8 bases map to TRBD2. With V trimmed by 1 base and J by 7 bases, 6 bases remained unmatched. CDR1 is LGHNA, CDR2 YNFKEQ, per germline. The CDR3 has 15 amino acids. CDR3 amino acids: CASSQGDGGANEQFF. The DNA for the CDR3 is TGTGCCAGCAGCCAAGGGGACGGGGGGGCAAATGAGCAGTTCTTC.

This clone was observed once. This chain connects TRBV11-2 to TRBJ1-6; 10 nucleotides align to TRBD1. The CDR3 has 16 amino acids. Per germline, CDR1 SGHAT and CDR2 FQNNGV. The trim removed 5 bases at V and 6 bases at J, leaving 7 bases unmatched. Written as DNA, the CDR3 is TGTGCCAGCAGCACCCCAGGACAGGGGGGTAATTCACCCCTCCACTTT. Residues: CASSTPGQGGNSPLHF.

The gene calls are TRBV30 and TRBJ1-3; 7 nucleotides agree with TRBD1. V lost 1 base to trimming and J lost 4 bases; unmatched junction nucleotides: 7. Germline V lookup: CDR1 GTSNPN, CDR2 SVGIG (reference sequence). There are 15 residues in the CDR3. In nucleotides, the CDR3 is TGTGCCTGGAGTGCCTCGACAGGGTACGGAAACACCATATATTTT. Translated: CAWSASTGYGNTIYF.

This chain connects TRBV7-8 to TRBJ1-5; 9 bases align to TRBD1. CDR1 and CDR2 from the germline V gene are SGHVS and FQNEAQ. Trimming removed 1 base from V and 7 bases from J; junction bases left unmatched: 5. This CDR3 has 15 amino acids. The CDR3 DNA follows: TGTGCCAGCAGCTTAGATGGGACAGGGCCACAGCCCCAGCATTTT. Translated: CASSLDGTGPQPQHF.

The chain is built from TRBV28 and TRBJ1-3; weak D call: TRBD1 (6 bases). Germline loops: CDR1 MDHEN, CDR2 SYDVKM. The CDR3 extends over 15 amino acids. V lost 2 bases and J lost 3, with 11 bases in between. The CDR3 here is CASSLAGASGNTIYF. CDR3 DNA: TGTGCCAGCAGTTTAGCAGGGGCGAGTGGAAACACCATATATTTT.

CDR3 sequence: CASSTGQGGTNEKLFF. DNA for the CDR3: TGTGCCAGCAGCACAGGACAGGGTGGAACTAATGAAAAACTGTTTTTT. V usage is TRBV7-9 and J usage is TRBJ1-4, with 8 bases identical to TRBD1. The V and J ends lost 5 bases and 1 base, in that order; junction bases with no gene match: 6. The CDR3 has 16 residues. Germline-derived CDR1 and CDR2 are SEHNR and FQNEAQ (reference sequence).

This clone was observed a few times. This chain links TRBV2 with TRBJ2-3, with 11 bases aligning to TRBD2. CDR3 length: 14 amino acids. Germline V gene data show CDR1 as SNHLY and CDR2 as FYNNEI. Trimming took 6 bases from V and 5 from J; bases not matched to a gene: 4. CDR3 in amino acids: CASRLAGVGDTQYF. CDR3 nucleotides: TGTGCCAGCAGACTAGCGGGAGTTGGAGATACGCAGTATTTT. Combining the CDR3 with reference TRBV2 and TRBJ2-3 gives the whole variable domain EPEVTQTPSHQVTQMGQEVILRCVPISNHLYFYWYRQILGQKVEFLVSFYNNEISEKSEIFDDQFSVERPDGSNFTLKIRSTKLEDSAMYFCASRLAGVGDTQYFGPGTRLTVL.

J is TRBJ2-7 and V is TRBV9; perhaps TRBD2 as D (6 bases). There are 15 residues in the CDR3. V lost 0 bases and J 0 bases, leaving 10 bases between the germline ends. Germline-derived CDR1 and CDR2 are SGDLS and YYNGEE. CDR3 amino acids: CASSVGPGSSYEQYF. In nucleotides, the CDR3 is TGTGCCAGCAGCGTAGGCCCCGGGAGCTCCTACGAGCAGTACTTC.

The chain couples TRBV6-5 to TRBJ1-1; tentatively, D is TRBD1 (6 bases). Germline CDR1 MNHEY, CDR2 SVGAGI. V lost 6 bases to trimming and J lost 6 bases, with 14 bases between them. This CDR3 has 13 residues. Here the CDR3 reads CASREGEWAEAFF. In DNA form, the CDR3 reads TGTGCCAGCAGAGAGGGGGAGTGGGCTGAAGCTTTCTTT.

The CDR3 region has the DNA TGTGCCAGCAGCCTCGGGTCCAGAGGGTCCTACGAGCAGTACTTC. Amino acids: CASSLGSRGSYEQYF. V usage is TRBV6-5 and J usage is TRBJ2-7; D perhaps matches TRBD2 (5 bases). V lost 6 bases, J lost 1 base, and 16 bases lay in between. Germline-derived CDR1 and CDR2 are MNHEY and SVGAGI. There are 15 residues in the CDR3.

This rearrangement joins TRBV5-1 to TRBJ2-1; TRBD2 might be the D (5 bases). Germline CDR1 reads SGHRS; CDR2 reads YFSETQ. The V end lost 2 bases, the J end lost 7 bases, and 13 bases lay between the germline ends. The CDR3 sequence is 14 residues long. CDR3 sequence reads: CASSFSGMGNEQFF. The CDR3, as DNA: TGCGCCAGCAGCTTCTCCGGGATGGGGAATGAGCAGTTCTTC.

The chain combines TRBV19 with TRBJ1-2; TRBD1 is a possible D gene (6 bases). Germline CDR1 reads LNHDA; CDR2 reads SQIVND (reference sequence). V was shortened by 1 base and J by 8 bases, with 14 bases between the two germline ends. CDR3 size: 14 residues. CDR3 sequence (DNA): TGTGCCAGTAGTATAGTATTGGGGGCGAGGGGCTACACCTTC. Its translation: CASSIVLGARGYTF. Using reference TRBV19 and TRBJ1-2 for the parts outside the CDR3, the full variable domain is DGGITQSPKYLFRKEGQNVTLSCEQNLNHDAMYWYRQDPGQGLRLIYYSQIVNDFQKGDIAEGYSVSREKKESFPLTVTSAQKNPTAFYLCASSIVLGARGYTFGSGTRLTVV.

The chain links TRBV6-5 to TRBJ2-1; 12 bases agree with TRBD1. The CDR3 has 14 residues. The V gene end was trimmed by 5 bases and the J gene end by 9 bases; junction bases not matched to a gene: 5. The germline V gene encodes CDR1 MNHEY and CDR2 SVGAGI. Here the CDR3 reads CASSRDRGLSEQFF. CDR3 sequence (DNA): TGTGCCAGCAGTCGGGACAGGGGGCTATCTGAGCAGTTCTTC.

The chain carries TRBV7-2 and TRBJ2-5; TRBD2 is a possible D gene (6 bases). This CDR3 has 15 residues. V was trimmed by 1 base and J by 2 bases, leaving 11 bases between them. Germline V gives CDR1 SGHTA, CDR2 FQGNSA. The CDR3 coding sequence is TGTGCCAGCAGCTTAGGTGGCGGGGAGCAAGAGACCCAGTACTTC. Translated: CASSLGGGEQETQYF. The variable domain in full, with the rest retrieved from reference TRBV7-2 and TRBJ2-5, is GAGVSQSPSNKVTEKGKDVELRCDPISGHTALYWYRQSLGQGLEFLIYFQGNSAPDKSGLPSDRFSAERTGGSVSTLTIQRTQQEDSAVYLCASSLGGGEQETQYFGPGTRLLVL.

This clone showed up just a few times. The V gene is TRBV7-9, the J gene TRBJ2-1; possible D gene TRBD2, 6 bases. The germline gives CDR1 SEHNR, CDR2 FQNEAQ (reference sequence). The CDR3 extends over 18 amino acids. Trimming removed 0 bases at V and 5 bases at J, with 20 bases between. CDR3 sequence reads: CASSLALGRRGMNNEQFF. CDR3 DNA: TGTGCCAGCAGCTTAGCGCTGGGTAGGCGGGGAATGAACAATGAGCAGTTCTTC.

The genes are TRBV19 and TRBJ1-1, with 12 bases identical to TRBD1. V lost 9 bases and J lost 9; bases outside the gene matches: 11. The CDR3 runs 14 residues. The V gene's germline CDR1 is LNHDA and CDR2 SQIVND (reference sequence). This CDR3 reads CASSLRDRGRKAFF. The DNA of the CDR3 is TGTGCCAGCAGCCTCCGGGACAGGGGGCGCAAAGCTTTCTTT.

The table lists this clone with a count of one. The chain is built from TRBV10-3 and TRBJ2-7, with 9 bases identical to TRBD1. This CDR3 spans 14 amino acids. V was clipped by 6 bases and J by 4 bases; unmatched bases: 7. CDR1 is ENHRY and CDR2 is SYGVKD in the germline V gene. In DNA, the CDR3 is TGTGCCATCAGCCCCGGGACAGGGTTATACGAGCAGTACTTC. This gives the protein CAISPGTGLYEQYF.

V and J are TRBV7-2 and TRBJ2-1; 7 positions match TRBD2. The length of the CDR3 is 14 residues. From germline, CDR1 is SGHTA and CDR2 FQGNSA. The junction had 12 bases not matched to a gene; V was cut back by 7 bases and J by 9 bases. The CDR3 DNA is TGTGCCAGCACCGACGTTGGGAGGGGCCCTGAGCAGTTCTTC. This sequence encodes CASTDVGRGPEQFF. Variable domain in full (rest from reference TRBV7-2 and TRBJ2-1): GAGVSQSPSNKVTEKGKDVELRCDPISGHTALYWYRQSLGQGLEFLIYFQGNSAPDKSGLPSDRFSAERTGGSVSTLTIQRTQQEDSAVYLCASTDVGRGPEQFFGPGTRLTVL.

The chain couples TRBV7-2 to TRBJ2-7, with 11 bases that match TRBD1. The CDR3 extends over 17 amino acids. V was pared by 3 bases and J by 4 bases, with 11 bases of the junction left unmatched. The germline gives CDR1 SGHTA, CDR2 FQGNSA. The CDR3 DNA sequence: TGTGCCAGCAGCTTCCGGCGGGGGGACAGGGGGTGGTACGAGCAGTACTTC. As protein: CASSFRRGDRGWYEQYF.

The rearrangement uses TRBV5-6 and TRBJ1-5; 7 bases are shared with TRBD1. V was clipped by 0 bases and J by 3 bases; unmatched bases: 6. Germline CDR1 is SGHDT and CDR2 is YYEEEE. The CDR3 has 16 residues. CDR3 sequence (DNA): TGTGCCAGCAGCTTGGACAGGGGAAATGACAATCAGCCCCAGCATTTT. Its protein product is CASSLDRGNDNQPQHF. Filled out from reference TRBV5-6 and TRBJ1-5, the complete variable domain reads DAGVTQSPTHLIKTRGQQVTLRCSPKSGHDTVSWYQQALGQGPQFIFQYYEEEERQRGNFPDRFSGHQFPNYSSELNVNALLLGDSALYLCASSLDRGNDNQPQHFGDGTRLSIL.

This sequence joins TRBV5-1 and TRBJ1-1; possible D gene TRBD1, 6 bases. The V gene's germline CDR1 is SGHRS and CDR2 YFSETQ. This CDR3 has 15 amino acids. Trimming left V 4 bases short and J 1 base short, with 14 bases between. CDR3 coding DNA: TGCGCCAGCAGCACAGGGATAGGGGCGAACACTGAAGCTTTCTTT. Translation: CASSTGIGANTEAFF.

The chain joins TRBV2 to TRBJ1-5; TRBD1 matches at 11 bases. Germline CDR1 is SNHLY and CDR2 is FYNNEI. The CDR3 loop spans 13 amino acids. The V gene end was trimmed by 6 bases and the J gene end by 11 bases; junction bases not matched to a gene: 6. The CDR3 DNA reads TGTGCCAGCAGGGGGACAGGGGGGGAGGCCCAGCATTTT. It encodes CASRGTGGEAQHF.

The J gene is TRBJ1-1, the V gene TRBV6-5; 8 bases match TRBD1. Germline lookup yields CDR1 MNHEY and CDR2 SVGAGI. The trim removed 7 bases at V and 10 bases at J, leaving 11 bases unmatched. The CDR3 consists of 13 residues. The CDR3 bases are TGTGCCAGCAACCAAGTCAGGACAGGGCGAGCTTTCTTT. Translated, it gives CASNQVRTGRAFF.

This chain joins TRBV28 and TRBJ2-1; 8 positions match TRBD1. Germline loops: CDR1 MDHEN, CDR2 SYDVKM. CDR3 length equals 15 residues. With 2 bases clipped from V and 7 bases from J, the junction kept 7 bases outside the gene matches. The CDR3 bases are TGTGCCAGCAGTTTAGGGACAGGCTACCCGAATGAGCAGTTCTTC. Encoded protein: CASSLGTGYPNEQFF.